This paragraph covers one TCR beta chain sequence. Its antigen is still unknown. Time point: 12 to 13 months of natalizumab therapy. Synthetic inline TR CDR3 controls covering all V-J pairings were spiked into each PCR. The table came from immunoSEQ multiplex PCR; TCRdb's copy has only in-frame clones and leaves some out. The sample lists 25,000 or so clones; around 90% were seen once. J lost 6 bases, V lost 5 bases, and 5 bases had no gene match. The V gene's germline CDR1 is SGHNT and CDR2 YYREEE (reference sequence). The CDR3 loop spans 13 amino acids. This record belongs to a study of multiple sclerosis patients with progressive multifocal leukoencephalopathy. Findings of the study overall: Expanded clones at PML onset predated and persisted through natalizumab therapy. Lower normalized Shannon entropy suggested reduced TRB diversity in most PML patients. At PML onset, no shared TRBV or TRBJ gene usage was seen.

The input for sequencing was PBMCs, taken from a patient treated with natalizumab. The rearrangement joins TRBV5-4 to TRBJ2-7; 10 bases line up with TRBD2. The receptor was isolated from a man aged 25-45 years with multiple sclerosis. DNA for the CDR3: TGTGCCAGCAGAGAGCGGGAGGGCGGCGAGCAGTACTTC. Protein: CASREREGGEQYF.